This T cell receptor beta chain was sequenced in a study of lymphopenia after photon versus proton radiotherapy. V was pared by 6 bases and J by 1 base, with 3 bases of the junction left unmatched. CDR3 length: 14 residues. Germline V gene lookup returns CDR1 MNHEY and CDR2 SVGAGI. Remarks on this clone: Its target is unknown.

Profiled with immunoSEQ multiplex PCR; TCRdb holds only in-frame clones, not every one. Of some 70,000 clones listed, around 86% were seen once; the top ten hold about a tenth. Study findings and constraints: Authors raise, but do not show, better survival with proton therapy. Oligoclonal CD8+ Temra expansion after nadir drove photon patients' diversity drop. Photon-treated patients lost naive T cells and TCR diversity; proton-treated stayed stable. A bigger post-nadir fall in TCR diversity correlated inversely with survival time in deceased patients.

The clonotype originates from a man older than 75 with esophageal cancer. The sequencing used peripheral blood, collected from a patient treated with proton-based radiotherapy. The chain carries TRBV6-5 and TRBJ1-1, with TRBD1 matching over 9 bases. CDR3: CASRKQGANTEAFF. CDR3 bases: TGTGCCAGCAGAAAACAGGGGGCGAACACTGAAGCTTTCTTT.